Following are 10 T cell receptor beta chains from one sample sequenced in a study of early T cells in non-severe SARS-CoV-2 infection. MiXCR was run by TCRdb on the 5' RACE reads, yielding one entry per CDR3 protein. The sample lists 75,000 to 100,000 distinct CDR3 sequences; 16% were seen once. The material sequenced was whole blood. These receptors were collected from an adult who was a healthcare worker with PCR-confirmed SARS-CoV-2 infection or an uninfected control (not recorded which).

The chain carries TRBV20-1 and TRBJ2-5; unclear D gene. Germline lookup yields CDR1 DFQATT and CDR2 SNEGSKA (reference sequence). V was cut by 5 bases and J by 4 bases, with 11 bases left in between. CDR3 length equals 12 residues. The CDR3 sequence: CSAQRLGETQYF. The CDR3 bases are TGCAGTGCTCAACGGTTGGGAGAGACCCAGTACTTC.

This clonotype was seen only a few times. The CDR3 DNA reads TGCAGCGTTGAGGGACAGCTACAAGAGACCCAGTACTTC. As protein: CSVEGQLQETQYF. The V and J genes are TRBV29-1 and TRBJ2-5; 7 nucleotides align to TRBD1. Trimming removed 3 bases from V and 2 bases from J; junction bases left unmatched: 3. Germline loops: CDR1 SQVTM, CDR2 ANQGSEA. The CDR3 contains 13 residues.

The V call is TRBV12-3 or TRBV12-4, the J call TRBJ2-3; no reliable D call. There are 14 residues in the CDR3. V was pared by 6 bases and J by 1 base, with 11 bases between. The CDR3 spells CASSPVPGTDTQYF. Written as DNA, the CDR3 is TGTGCCAGCAGCCCCGTCCCGGGCACAGATACGCAGTATTTT.

The V and J genes are TRBV6-2 or TRBV6-3 and TRBJ1-1, with unresolved D. The ends were cut back, 6 bases at V and 5 bases at J, with 16 bases in the middle. Germline-derived CDR1 and CDR2 are MNHEY and SVGEGT. CDR3 length equals 14 residues. The CDR3 loop reads CASSPIDQRTEAFF. CDR3 in DNA: TGTGCCAGCAGCCCCATAGACCAGAGGACTGAAGCTTTCTTT.

The V call is TRBV24-1, the J call TRBJ2-7, with D possibly matching TRBD2 (6 bases). Germline loops: CDR1 KGHDR, CDR2 SFDVKD. The CDR3 is 16 amino acids. V was trimmed by 0 bases and J by 0 bases, leaving 11 bases between them. The CDR3 sequence: CATSDLNTAGSYEQYF. CDR3 coding DNA: TGTGCCACCAGTGATTTGAACACAGCGGGCTCCTACGAGCAGTACTTC.

This clonotype was recorded only once. The chain has TRBV29-1 and TRBJ1-5, with no clear D. Trimming pared 5 bases from V and 4 bases from J, leaving 9 bases between. The CDR3 runs to 12 residues. Germline assignment: CDR1 SQVTM and CDR2 ANQGSEA. The DNA for the CDR3 is TGCAGCGTTTCTAATGGGAATCAGCCCCAGCATTTT. It specifies CSVSNGNQPQHF. Complete variable domain (other parts from reference TRBV29-1 and TRBJ1-5): SAVISQKPSRDICQRGTSLTIQCQVDSQVTMMFWYRQQPGQSLTLIATANQGSEATYESGFVIDKFPISRPNLTFSTLTVSNMSPEDSSIYLCSVSNGNQPQHFGDGTRLSIL.

V gene TRBV3-1 combines with J gene TRBJ1-1; 9 bases map to TRBD1. Looked up from germline, CDR1 is LGHDT and CDR2 is YNNKEL (reference sequence). CDR3 size: 14 residues. V lost 5 bases and J lost 6; bases outside the gene matches: 7. This chain's CDR3 is CASSNRDRDSEAFF. The CDR3 DNA is TGTGCCAGCAGCAACCGGGACAGGGACTCTGAAGCTTTCTTT.

In DNA form, the CDR3 reads TGTGCCACCGCGAGAACCTACGAGCAGTACTTC. It specifies CATARTYEQYF. This sequence joins TRBV28 and TRBJ2-7, with D hard to call. Per the germline V gene, CDR1 is MDHEN and CDR2 is SYDVKM. Trimming cost V 10 bases and J 2 bases, with 9 bases left between them. The CDR3 sequence is 11 residues long.

V and J are TRBV12-3 or TRBV12-4 and TRBJ2-1; tentatively, D is TRBD2 (5 bases). The CDR3 consists of 14 residues. Trimming shortened V by 10 bases and J by 3 bases, and 16 bases separated the two germline ends. CDR3 residues: CATLEGVDYNEQFF. As DNA, the CDR3 is TGTGCCACCCTTGAGGGAGTTGACTACAATGAGCAGTTCTTC.

V gene TRBV6-2 or TRBV6-3 combines with J gene TRBJ2-1, with D possibly TRBD2 on 5 matching bases. Deletions cut 6 bases from V and 5 bases from J, with 20 bases between. The CDR3 has 16 amino acids. Germline V gene lookup returns CDR1 MNHEY and CDR2 SVGEGT. The CDR3 spells CASSRDSGFAHNEQFF. The CDR3 region has the DNA TGTGCCAGCAGCCGCGATTCGGGGTTCGCTCACAATGAGCAGTTCTTC.